This TCR beta chain was profiled in a study of blood T cells in healthy people across ages. Sample donors were healthy Caucasian individuals that came from Russia, aged roughly 6 to 100. Study-level results: TCR beta diversity, measured per million T cells, fell in a roughly linear way with age.

The CDR3 is made up of 13 amino acids. Trimming cost V 5 bases and J 6 bases; bases outside gene matches: 6. CDR1 and CDR2 from the germline V gene are SEHNR and FQNEAQ (reference sequence). Primers used in a second PCR of about 7 to 12 cycles were a sample-barcoded 5' primer and a J-beta primer mix. Every molecule of cDNA carried a tag from a template-switch adaptor with 12 random nucleotides. All samples yielded 3 million or more CDR3-containing paired-end reads. TCRdb reprocessed the 5' RACE reads with MiXCR, giving one entry per CDR3 protein. The sample records 600,000 to 850,000 distinct CDR3 sequences, roughly 45% being singletons. This clonotype appeared once. The antigen remains undetermined.

V is TRBV7-9 and J is TRBJ1-2; 7 nucleotides align to TRBD1. Sample: blood. This sequence originates from a woman aged 60-75 years in good health. DNA of the CDR3: TGTGCCAGCAGCCCCGGACAGGCTCATGGCTACACCTTC. Its protein product is CASSPGQAHGYTF.